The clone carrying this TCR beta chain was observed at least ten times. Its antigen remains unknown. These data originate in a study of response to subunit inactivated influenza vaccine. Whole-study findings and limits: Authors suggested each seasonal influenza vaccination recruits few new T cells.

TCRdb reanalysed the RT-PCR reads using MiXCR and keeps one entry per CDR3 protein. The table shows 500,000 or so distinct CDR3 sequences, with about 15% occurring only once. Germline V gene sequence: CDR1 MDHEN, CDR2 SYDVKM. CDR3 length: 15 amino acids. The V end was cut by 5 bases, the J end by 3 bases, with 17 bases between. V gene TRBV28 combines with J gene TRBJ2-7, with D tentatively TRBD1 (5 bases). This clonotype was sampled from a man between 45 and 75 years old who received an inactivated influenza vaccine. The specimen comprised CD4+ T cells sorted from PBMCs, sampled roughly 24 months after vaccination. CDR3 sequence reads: CASSPLLTGDYEQYF. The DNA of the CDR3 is TGTGCCAGCAGTCCCCTGCTCACAGGCGACTACGAGCAGTACTTC. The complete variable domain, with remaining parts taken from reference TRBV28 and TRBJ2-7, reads DVKVTQSSRYLVKRTGEKVFLECVQDMDHENMFWYRQDPGLGLRLIYFSYDVKMKEKGDIPEGYSVSREKKERFSLILESASTNQTSMYLCASSPLLTGDYEQYFGPGTRLTVT.